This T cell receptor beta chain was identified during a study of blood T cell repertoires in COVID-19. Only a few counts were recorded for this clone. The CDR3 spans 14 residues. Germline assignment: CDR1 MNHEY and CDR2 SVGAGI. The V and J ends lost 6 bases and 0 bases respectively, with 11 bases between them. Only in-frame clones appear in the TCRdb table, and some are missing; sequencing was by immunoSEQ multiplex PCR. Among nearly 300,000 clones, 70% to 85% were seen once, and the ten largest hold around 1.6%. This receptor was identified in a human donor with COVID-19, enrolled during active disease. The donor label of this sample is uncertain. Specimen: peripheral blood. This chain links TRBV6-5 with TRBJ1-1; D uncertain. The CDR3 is CASRNGEVNTEAFF. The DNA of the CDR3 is TGTGCCAGCAGGAATGGGGAGGTGAACACTGAAGCTTTCTTT.